The source of this T cell receptor (beta chain) is a study of blood T cell repertoires in COVID-19. Study summary: The analysed material was cDNA or gDNA that came from T cells, B-cell-depleted T cells, or PBMCs.

The V and J ends lost 4 bases and 4 bases, in that order; junction bases with no gene match: 15. The CDR3 runs 17 residues. Germline V lookup: CDR1 MNHEY, CDR2 SMNVEV (reference sequence). Original analysis: Reference gene primer amplification gave estimated nucleated cell counts. Assay used: immunoSEQ multiplex PCR; TCRdb lists only in-frame clones, some missing. The DNA gave D and trimming, while V, J and clone size come from that table. Of approximately 250,000 clones in the sample, 86% are singletons; the top ten hold about 5.4%. Patients in Seattle were enrolled during active infection, then followed longitudinally.

This chain uses TRBV27 with TRBJ1-2, with 7 bases that match TRBD1. What was sequenced was peripheral blood. The TCR sequence derives from a woman aged 80 or older with COVID-19, enrolled during active disease. The CDR3 is CASSSPLRQGSFYGYTF. The DNA of the CDR3 is TGTGCCAGCAGTTCCCCCCTCAGACAGGGATCCTTCTATGGCTACACCTTC.